The 30 T cell receptor beta chains listed next were all sequenced from one sample in a study of blood T cells in healthy people across ages. Primed by a sample-barcoded 5' primer and a J-beta primer mix, a second PCR proceeded for about 6 to 12 cycles. TCRdb re-called the 5' RACE reads with MiXCR, one entry per CDR3 protein. The sample carries roughly 1.6 million distinct CDR3 sequences, roughly 32% recorded once. The sequencing sample was made of blood. The receptors were gathered from a woman aged 25-40 years in good health.

This rearrangement joins TRBV4-1 to TRBJ2-4; 7 nucleotides align to TRBD1. CDR1 and CDR2 from the germline V gene are MGHRA and YSYEKL. V gave up 4 bases and J gave up 6 bases; unmatched junction bases: 3. The CDR3 has 13 amino acids. CDR3 DNA: TGCGCCAGCAGCCCGGGACAGCGAAACATTCAGTACTTC. Its protein is CASSPGQRNIQYF.

This chain uses TRBV5-1 with TRBJ1-1, with D unclear. Trimming removed 0 bases at V and 5 bases at J, with 14 bases between. Germline CDR1 reads SGHRS; CDR2 reads YFSETQ. This CDR3 is 15 amino acids long. Written as DNA, the CDR3 is TGCGCCAGCAGCTTGGGGGCAGGTACCGTAACTGAAGCTTTCTTT. Amino acids: CASSLGAGTVTEAFF. Looking up the rest from reference TRBV5-1 and TRBJ1-1 gives the full variable domain: KAGVTQTPRYLIKTRGQQVTLSCSPISGHRSVSWYQQTPGQGLQFLFEYFSETQRNKGNFPGRFSGRQFSNSRSEMNVSTLELGDSALYLCASSLGAGTVTEAFFGQGTRLTVV.

This clonotype was observed a handful of times. The rearrangement joins TRBV20-1 to TRBJ2-2; no clear D gene. The CDR3 sequence is 13 residues long. Germline lookup yields CDR1 DFQATT and CDR2 SNEGSKA (reference sequence). V lost 4 bases and J 5 bases, leaving 11 bases between the germline ends. The CDR3 here is CSAIKSGTGELFF. CDR3 bases: TGCAGTGCTATTAAGTCCGGAACCGGGGAGCTGTTTTTT.

The chain employs TRBV20-1 and TRBJ2-3, with 11 bases lining up with TRBD2. V trimming: 6 bases; J trimming: 3 bases; junction bases outside the gene matches: 8. This CDR3 has 15 residues. Germline V gene data show CDR1 as DFQATT and CDR2 as SNEGSKA (reference sequence). CDR3 sequence: CSATQTSGVTDTQYF. DNA for the CDR3: TGCAGTGCCACCCAGACTAGCGGGGTAACAGATACGCAGTATTTT.

The chain carries TRBV7-2 and TRBJ1-6; D is uncertain. The CDR3 is 15 amino acids. V was pared by 1 base and J by 9 bases, with 13 bases between. The germline V gene has CDR1 SGHTA and CDR2 FQGNSA. CDR3 in DNA: TGTGCCAGCAGCTTAGTGGGCCGAAGGAGTTCACCCCTCCACTTT. Its translation: CASSLVGRRSSPLHF.

In this sample, this clonotype turned up a few times. The chain has TRBV6-6 and TRBJ2-1; unclear D gene. This CDR3 comprises 13 residues. V gave up 6 bases and J gave up 2 bases, with 8 bases separating them. CDR1 is MNHNY and CDR2 is SVGAGI in the germline V gene (reference sequence). The DNA for the CDR3 is TGTGCCAGCAGGACATCGGCCTACAATGAGCAGTTCTTC. This codes for CASRTSAYNEQFF.

The rearrangement joins TRBV5-1 to TRBJ1-1; D may be TRBD1 (5 bases). Trimming stripped 4 bases from V and 4 bases from J, with 20 bases between. The CDR3 covers 16 residues. Per germline, CDR1 SGHRS and CDR2 YFSETQ. The CDR3 is CASSPGGSRVGTEAFF. CDR3 nucleotide sequence: TGCGCCAGCAGCCCGGGGGGGTCCCGCGTCGGCACTGAAGCTTTCTTT.

A few counts support this clonotype. V is TRBV7-6 and J is TRBJ2-7; TRBD2 matches 12 bases. V was pared by 6 bases and J by 2 bases, with 14 bases of the junction left unmatched. CDR3 size: 18 residues. Germline values: CDR1 SGHVS, CDR2 FNYEAQ. Written as DNA, the CDR3 is TGTGCCAGCAGTCAGGACAGCCGACTAGCGGGAGCTCCCTACGAGCAGTACTTC. Translated, it gives CASSQDSRLAGAPYEQYF.

This chain uses TRBV20-1 with TRBJ2-1, with D uncertain. CDR1 is DFQATT and CDR2 is SNEGSKA in the germline V gene (reference sequence). V shed 7 bases and J shed 7 bases, with 8 bases lying between them. CDR3 size: 10 residues. The CDR3 region is CSVKGNEQFF. In DNA form, the CDR3 reads TGCAGTGTTAAAGGGAATGAGCAGTTCTTC.

J is TRBJ2-7 and V is TRBV20-1; 11 positions agree with TRBD1. The trim removed 2 bases at V and 6 bases at J, leaving 9 bases unmatched. Germline lookup yields CDR1 DFQATT and CDR2 SNEGSKA (reference sequence). The CDR3 totals 15 residues. CDR3: CSARSLSGTGGEQYF. CDR3 nucleotides: TGCAGTGCTAGAAGCCTATCCGGGACAGGGGGCGAGCAGTACTTC.

This clonotype was seen a few times. The chain employs TRBV5-1 and TRBJ2-5; D is possibly TRBD1 (6 bases). The CDR3 contains 14 residues. Germline V gives CDR1 SGHRS, CDR2 YFSETQ. Trimming stripped 3 bases from V and 3 bases from J, with 12 bases between. CDR3 sequence (DNA): TGCGCCAGCAGCTCCGGACAGATGGAAGAGACCCAGTACTTC. Its protein is CASSSGQMEETQYF.

This clonotype has only a few counts. This chain links TRBV28 with TRBJ2-7; a possible D gene is TRBD1 (5 bases). Per germline, CDR1 MDHEN and CDR2 SYDVKM. V was pared by 3 bases and J by 2 bases, with 11 bases between. The CDR3 runs to 14 residues. The CDR3 DNA is TGTGCCAGCAGTTTTCAAAGGGGTGCCTACGAGCAGTACTTC. Its protein is CASSFQRGAYEQYF.

This clonotype was seen only a few times. The chain carries TRBV20-1 and TRBJ2-6; D may be TRBD1 (6 bases). Per the germline V gene, CDR1 is DFQATT and CDR2 is SNEGSKA (reference sequence). The length of the CDR3 is 16 residues. V gave up 5 bases and J gave up 4 bases, with 18 bases separating them. The CDR3 spells CSALGQPSTGANVLTF. The CDR3 DNA is TGCAGTGCTCTAGGACAGCCGAGCACAGGGGCCAACGTCCTGACTTTC.

The V gene is TRBV7-2, the J gene TRBJ1-4; D is unresolved. Germline V gene lookup returns CDR1 SGHTA and CDR2 FQGNSA. V lost 5 bases and J lost 5, with 18 bases in between. The CDR3 sequence is 16 residues long. CDR3 nucleotide sequence: TGTGCCAGCAGCACACGACCCGGGGTAGAAAATGAAAAACTGTTTTTT. Amino acid sequence: CASSTRPGVENEKLFF.

Notes on this clonotype: A read error is possible here, since a much larger clone lies one base away. The chain links TRBV3-1 to TRBJ2-1, with 8 bases lining up with TRBD1. The V gene end was trimmed by 1 base and the J gene end by 9 bases; junction bases not matched to a gene: 5. This CDR3 is 14 amino acids long. Germline lookup yields CDR1 LGHDT and CDR2 YNNKEL (reference sequence). CDR3 amino acids: CASSQVRGRGEQFF. Here the CDR3 DNA reads TGTGCCAGCAGCCAAGTCAGGGGGCGGGGTGAGCAGTTCTTC.

The V gene is TRBV24-1, the J gene TRBJ1-6; no firm D call. With 7 bases removed from V and 0 bases from J, the gap between germline ends came to 12 bases. The V gene's germline CDR1 is KGHDR and CDR2 SFDVKD. CDR3 length: 16 amino acids. The DNA of the CDR3 is TGTGCCACCAGAGGACGGCTTAGCTCCTATAATTCACCCCTCCACTTT. This encodes CATRGRLSSYNSPLHF.

The CDR3 DNA reads TGCGCCAGCAGTGAGTCCCAACTAGCGGGGGGGCTTGAGCAGTTCTTC. This encodes CASSESQLAGGLEQFF. V gene TRBV10-2 combines with J gene TRBJ2-1, with TRBD2 matching over 13 bases. The CDR3 runs 16 residues. The junction had 5 bases not matched to a gene; V was cut back by 0 bases and J by 9 bases. Germline CDR1 WSHSY, CDR2 SAAADI.

This clonotype was detected ten times or more. The V gene is TRBV7-2, the J gene TRBJ2-5; D is perhaps TRBD2 (7 bases). Per germline, CDR1 SGHTA and CDR2 FQGNSA. Trimming removed 2 bases at V and 5 bases at J, with 12 bases between. The CDR3 runs 14 residues. CDR3 in DNA: TGTGCCAGCAGCTTAAGAGGGGGGGGGGAGACCCAGTACTTC. Amino acids: CASSLRGGGETQYF.

As to this clonotype: Mismatch with germline at one junction end may stem from a read error. The chain's CDR3 is CCATGGGGQPQHF. In DNA, the CDR3 is TGCTGTGCGACTGGGGGTGGAGGGCAGCCCCAGCATTTT. The J gene is TRBJ1-5, the V gene TRBV20-1, with TRBD1 as a possible D gene (5 bases). This CDR3 contains 13 residues. Germline CDR1 reads DFQATT; CDR2 reads SNEGSKA (reference sequence).

Note on this clonotype: A read error may explain this, as a much larger clone is one base away. V and J are TRBV4-1 and TRBJ2-1; 7 positions match TRBD2. This CDR3 has 15 amino acids. The germline CDR1 and CDR2 sequences are MGHRA and YSYEKL. The J segment lost 4 bases and the V segment lost 3 bases, leaving 6 bases of the junction unmatched. The CDR3 DNA reads as TGCGCCAGCAGCCAGGCTAGCGGTAATTACAATGAGCAGTTCTTC. Protein: CASSQASGNYNEQFF.

This rearrangement joins TRBV20-1 to TRBJ2-5, with TRBD2 as a possible D gene (6 bases). The germline gives CDR1 DFQATT, CDR2 SNEGSKA (reference sequence). The V and J ends lost 4 bases and 5 bases respectively, with 14 bases between them. The CDR3 sequence is 13 residues long. CDR3 residues: CSATSPGVETQYF. The CDR3 DNA reads as TGCAGTGCTACCAGTCCGGGGGTGGAGACCCAGTACTTC.

The sample holds one count of this clonotype. The missing conserved phenylalanine or tryptophan at the end of this CDR3 makes a read error likely. The J gene is TRBJ2-2, the V gene TRBV29-1; D possibly matches TRBD1 or TRBD2 (6 bases each). Germline CDR1 SQVTM, CDR2 ANQGSEA. The germline V and J ends were trimmed by 6 bases and 4 bases, with 15 bases remaining between them. The CDR3 has 14 amino acids. DNA for the CDR3: TGCAGCGTGGAACTAGCAGGGGTCACCGGGGAGCTGTTTTTG. Protein product: CSVELAGVTGELFL.

This clonotype showed up just a few times. The V call is TRBV19, the J call TRBJ2-3; D might be TRBD2 (6 bases). CDR3 length equals 15 residues. Germline CDR1 reads LNHDA; CDR2 reads SQIVND (reference sequence). V was trimmed by 3 bases and J by 5 bases, leaving 15 bases between them. The CDR3 nucleotides are TGTGCCAGTAGTATCTCTCGCGGGACGCAAGATACGCAGTATTTT. Encoded protein: CASSISRGTQDTQYF.

This CDR3 is CASSLFPQRQDEAFF. CDR3 nucleotides: TGCGCCAGCAGCTTGTTCCCTCAACGACAAGATGAAGCTTTCTTT. The chain has TRBV5-1 and TRBJ1-1; no definite D call. This CDR3 is built from 15 residues. Per the germline V gene, CDR1 is SGHRS and CDR2 is YFSETQ. V was shortened by 1 base and J by 7 bases, with 17 bases between the two germline ends.

The chain carries TRBV27 and TRBJ2-7; perhaps TRBD2 as D (5 bases). The CDR3 extends over 14 amino acids. Trimming took off 5 bases at V and 3 bases at J, with 14 bases between the two ends. CDR1 and CDR2 (germline): MNHEY, SMNVEV (reference sequence). CDR3 coding DNA: TGTGCCAGCAGTCCTATGGGAGTCCACTACGAGCAGTACTTC. Protein sequence: CASSPMGVHYEQYF.

The chain couples TRBV20-1 to TRBJ2-7; TRBD1 matches at 8 bases. J gave up 2 bases and V 5 bases, and 5 bases lay outside the gene matches. The CDR3 has 13 amino acids. Per the germline V gene, CDR1 is DFQATT and CDR2 is SNEGSKA (reference sequence). This CDR3 is CSASRTGPYEQYF. The DNA of the CDR3 is TGCAGTGCTTCACGGACAGGGCCCTACGAGCAGTACTTC.

This clonotype was seen many times. The genes are TRBV5-1 and TRBJ2-7; 9 bases align to TRBD2. Germline assignment: CDR1 SGHRS and CDR2 YFSETQ. This CDR3 is 15 amino acids long. After removal of 2 bases from V and 2 bases from J, the junction contained 5 bases not matched to a gene. CDR3 sequence (DNA): TGCGCCAGCAGCTTCTCTGCGGGAGGGACCTACGAGCAGTACTTC. Translated: CASSFSAGGTYEQYF.

This clonotype occurred once. V gene TRBV27 combines with J gene TRBJ2-5; TRBD2 aligns across 14 bases. CDR1 and CDR2 from the germline V gene are MNHEY and SMNVEV (reference sequence). The CDR3 loop spans 16 amino acids. With V trimmed by 2 bases and J by 5 bases, 4 bases remained unmatched. CDR3 DNA: TGTGCCAGCAGTTTAGGGACTAGCGGGAGCGATGAGACCCAGTACTTC. Translating gives CASSLGTSGSDETQYF.

This sequence joins TRBV9 and TRBJ2-5, with TRBD2 matching over 7 bases. Germline CDR1 and CDR2: SGDLS and YYNGEE. Trimming cost V 2 bases and J 5 bases; bases outside gene matches: 3. This CDR3 is built from 13 residues. The DNA for the CDR3 is TGTGCCAGCAGCGTTAATAGCGGGGAGACCCAGTACTTC. Translation: CASSVNSGETQYF.

The chain joins TRBV6-5 to TRBJ2-7; TRBD2 is a possible D gene (6 bases). Between the trimmed V and J ends, which lost 2 bases and 2 bases, there was a span of 13 bases. CDR1 MNHEY and CDR2 SVGAGI come from the germline V gene. This CDR3 spans 15 amino acids. CDR3 DNA: TGTGCCAGCAGTTACGTCGGGGGAGCTACCTACGAGCAGTACTTC. Encoded protein: CASSYVGGATYEQYF.